This T cell receptor (beta chain) was sequenced during a study of a mutant IDH1 vaccine in newly diagnosed glioma. Across the whole study: Previous treatment comprised radiotherapy, temozolomide, or both, mostly both. Study outcomes and limitations: Top-clonotype changes in peripheral T cells seemed unrelated to pseudoprogression.

The V end was cut by 4 bases, the J end by 3 bases, with 17 bases between. This CDR3 has 15 residues. CDR1 and CDR2 from the germline V gene are GTSNPN and SVGIG (reference sequence). This clone was seen a few times. Its antigen is as yet unknown. The time point: week 5, during vaccination. Each vaccine dose was 300 ug of mutant IDH1 20-mer peptide, with topical imiquimod. Assay used: immunoSEQ multiplex PCR; TCRdb lists only in-frame clones, some missing. The table shows tens of thousands of clones, with 82% occurring only once. Sequences were derived from PBMCs, sampled from a glioma patient whose treatment included an IDH1 peptide vaccine. This chain links TRBV30 with TRBJ2-3; tentative D call: TRBD2 (5 bases). This clonotype was obtained from a young woman with glioma. Some clones in this sample may be carry-over from other donors' samples. CDR3 nucleotide sequence: TGTGCCTGGAACGTCCCTAGCCTTGGAACAGATACGCAGTATTTT. It is translated as CAWNVPSLGTDTQYF.